Given below is one TCR beta chain in context. What it binds is unknown. The germline V gene has CDR1 SGHAT and CDR2 FQDESV (reference sequence). Trimming cost V 5 bases and J 5 bases, with 6 bases left between them. The CDR3 spans 12 residues. It was with 60 Vbeta and 13 Jbeta primers that the PCR ran. TCRdb's copy holds only in-frame clones and misses some; the assay was immunoSEQ multiplex PCR. In the table there are some 160,000 clones, more than 75% of which are singletons. This entry is derived from a study of cytomegalovirus exposure and HLA in healthy donors. Study-level points and caveats: HLA restriction was apparent for most CMV-associated TCR beta chains in a later analysis.

Sequenced input: PBMCs. The chain joins TRBV11-1 to TRBJ2-2; D remains unclear. This TCR was sampled from a male donor in good health and CMV-seronegative. The CDR3 region has the DNA TGTGCCAGCAGCCCTCGGACCGGGGAGCTGTTTTTT. This gives the protein CASSPRTGELFF.